This T cell receptor beta chain was obtained from a study of blood T cell repertoires in COVID-19. Turning to the study itself: There were acute and convalescent COVID-19 samples, and they came from the United States, Italy and Spain. Sources were T cells, B-cell-depleted T cells, or PBMCs; the material itself was cDNA or gDNA.

The CDR3 runs 16 residues. Germline loops: CDR1 LNHNV, CDR2 YYDKDF (reference sequence). V gave up 2 bases and J gave up 4 bases, with 17 bases separating them. The authors' processing: Reference gene primer amplification yielded estimated nucleated cell counts. The protocol was immunoSEQ multiplex PCR, while the TCRdb copy is restricted to in-frame clones and leaves out a portion. That table is the source of V, J and clone size, and D and trimming were worked out from the DNA. This table has some 230,000 clones, around four fifths appearing once. Seattle patient enrollment occurred during active infection, with longitudinal follow-up thereafter.

V usage is TRBV15 and J usage is TRBJ2-5; a possible D gene is TRBD2 (6 bases). Sequencing was performed on peripheral blood. The clonotype comes from a woman of 80 years or more with COVID-19, enrolled during active disease. The CDR3 DNA sequence: TGTGCCACCAGCAGATACGGCCTTGGGGAGGCAGAGACCCAGTACTTC. Its protein is CATSRYGLGEAETQYF.